What follows are 17 T cell receptor beta chains derived from one specimen sequenced in a study of blood T cell repertoires in COVID-19. This table comes from immunoSEQ multiplex PCR, and its TCRdb copy is limited to in-frame clones, with some not included. This table has 350,000 to 400,000 clones, approximately 90% appearing once. Sequencing used PBMCs or T cells enriched from blood (not recorded which). These TCRs come from a woman aged 40 to 50 who had been exposed to COVID-19.

V and J are TRBV5-1 and TRBJ1-4; no definite D call. Trimming took off 2 bases at V and 8 bases at J, with 10 bases between the two ends. The CDR3 contains 13 residues. CDR1 is SGHRS and CDR2 is YFSETQ in the germline V gene. CDR3: CASSLQQMEKLFF. CDR3 DNA: TGCGCCAGCAGCTTACAACAAATGGAAAAACTGTTTTTT. Looking up the rest from reference TRBV5-1 and TRBJ1-4 gives the full variable domain: KAGVTQTPRYLIKTRGQQVTLSCSPISGHRSVSWYQQTPGQGLQFLFEYFSETQRNKGNFPGRFSGRQFSNSRSEMNVSTLELGDSALYLCASSLQQMEKLFFGSGTQLSVL.

V is TRBV4-3 and J is TRBJ2-3; D remains ambiguous. The CDR3 is 14 amino acids. The germline V gene encodes CDR1 LGHNA and CDR2 YSLEER. V lost 1 base, J lost 1 base, and 6 bases lay in between. The CDR3 here is CASSQVSGTDTQYF. The CDR3 DNA reads as TGCGCCAGCAGCCAAGTTTCGGGCACAGATACGCAGTATTTT.

The V gene is TRBV30, the J gene TRBJ2-2; D is possibly TRBD2 (6 bases). With 4 bases removed from V and 7 bases from J, the gap between germline ends came to 10 bases. This CDR3 comprises 12 residues. Per the germline V gene, CDR1 is GTSNPN and CDR2 is SVGIG (reference sequence). The CDR3 is CAWTSGGGELFF. The CDR3 DNA follows: TGTGCCTGGACTTCCGGGGGCGGGGAGCTGTTTTTT.

The chain carries TRBV7-9 and TRBJ2-2; TRBD1 aligns across 7 bases. Germline assignment: CDR1 SEHNR and CDR2 FQNEAQ (reference sequence). With V trimmed by 3 bases and J by 4 bases, 2 bases remained unmatched. CDR3 length: 14 residues. The DNA of the CDR3 is TGTGCCAGCAGCTTTGCAGGGGGCACCGGGGAGCTGTTTTTT. Protein product: CASSFAGGTGELFF.

The chain has TRBV4-3 and TRBJ2-4; D perhaps matches TRBD2 (6 bases). The CDR3 runs 15 residues. From germline, CDR1 is LGHNA and CDR2 YSLEER. V was clipped by 2 bases and J by 7 bases, with 15 bases between them. CDR3 amino acids: CASSQTGLIGNIQYF. CDR3 DNA: TGCGCCAGCAGCCAAACGGGACTCATAGGGAACATTCAGTACTTC.

The chain uses TRBV2 and TRBJ2-2, with 10 bases that match TRBD1. Germline V gives CDR1 SNHLY, CDR2 FYNNEI. Trimming cost V 5 bases and J 4 bases; bases outside gene matches: 1. The CDR3 runs to 14 residues. The CDR3 DNA reads TGTGCCAGCAGTCGGACAGGGGGCACCGGGGAGCTGTTTTTT. Protein product: CASSRTGGTGELFF. Based on the CDR3 plus reference TRBV2 and TRBJ2-2, the full variable domain is EPEVTQTPSHQVTQMGQEVILRCVPISNHLYFYWYRQILGQKVEFLVSFYNNEISEKSEIFDDQFSVERPDGSNFTLKIRSTKLEDSAMYFCASSRTGGTGELFFGEGSRLTVL.

V and J are TRBV6-1 and TRBJ1-5; TRBD1 might be the D (5 bases). There are 15 residues in the CDR3. Germline lookup yields CDR1 MNHNS and CDR2 SASEGT. The V gene lost 2 bases and the J gene lost 4 bases, with 12 bases spanning the gap. The DNA of the CDR3 is TGTGCCAGCAGTGAAATGCACAGGATAAATCAGCCCCAGCATTTT. This sequence encodes CASSEMHRINQPQHF.

This clone was recorded only once. This chain links TRBV6-5 with TRBJ1-2, with TRBD1 matching 10 bases. The J segment lost 6 bases and the V segment lost 6 bases, leaving 10 bases of the junction unmatched. The germline V gene has CDR1 MNHEY and CDR2 SVGAGI. The CDR3 consists of 15 residues. CDR3 in DNA: TGTGCCAGCAGCCTAAGACAGGGGGCGCGGGATGGCTACACCTTC. Translating gives CASSLRQGARDGYTF.

The rearrangement joins TRBV10-3 to TRBJ2-7; no firm D call. The length of the CDR3 is 15 residues. V was pared by 3 bases and J by 0 bases, with 12 bases between. CDR1 and CDR2 from the germline V gene are ENHRY and SYGVKD. CDR3 sequence (DNA): TGTGCCATCAGTGATGATTTGGCCAGCTCCTACGAGCAGTACTTC. It specifies CAISDDLASSYEQYF.

The rearrangement uses TRBV13 and TRBJ1-6; D possibly corresponds to TRBD1 (5 bases). The CDR3 length is 15 residues. Germline CDR1 is PRHDT and CDR2 is FYEKMQ (reference sequence). V was cut by 3 bases and J by 6 bases, with 12 bases left in between. As DNA, the CDR3 is TGTGCCAGCAGCTTTATGGGGGGAACTAATTCACCCCTCCACTTT. It codes for CASSFMGGTNSPLHF.

The rearrangement uses TRBV7-9 and TRBJ1-2; D is possibly TRBD1 (5 bases). V lost 1 base to trimming and J lost 4 bases, with 13 bases between them. Germline V gene data show CDR1 as SEHNR and CDR2 as FQNEAQ (reference sequence). The CDR3 sequence is 15 residues long. The CDR3 spells CASSLVQGSIYGYTF. DNA for the CDR3: TGTGCCAGCAGCTTAGTGCAGGGATCCATCTATGGCTACACCTTC.

This clone showed up just a few times. In the same sample, other DNA sequences code for this CDR3. The V and J genes are TRBV18 and TRBJ2-3; no clear D. The germline gives CDR1 KGHSH, CDR2 LQKENI. Trimming removed 3 bases from V and 2 bases from J, with 9 bases in between. This CDR3 is 14 amino acids long. The CDR3 here is CASSPQRSTDTQYF. As DNA, the CDR3 is TGTGCCAGCTCACCCCAACGGTCCACAGATACGCAGTATTTT.

The CDR3 spells CASSAQGISPLHF. The CDR3, as DNA: TGTGCCAGCAGCGCCCAGGGTATATCACCCCTCCACTTT. The rearrangement uses TRBV7-9 and TRBJ1-6, with a tentative D call TRBD1 (5 bases). The CDR3 loop spans 13 amino acids. CDR1 is SEHNR and CDR2 is FQNEAQ in the germline V gene (reference sequence). V lost 5 bases to trimming and J lost 10 bases, with 12 bases between them.

The V call is TRBV6-5, the J call TRBJ1-1; D possibly corresponds to TRBD1 (6 bases). V lost 5 bases, J lost 1 base, and 11 bases lay in between. This CDR3 region has 14 residues. Germline V CDR1 and CDR2: MNHEY, SVGAGI. In DNA form, the CDR3 reads TGTGCCAGCAGTCACCGGACAGAGAACACTGAAGCTTTCTTT. Translation gives CASSHRTENTEAFF.

The chain couples TRBV5-1 to TRBJ2-7, with D perhaps TRBD1 (6 bases). Trimming left V 4 bases short and J 7 bases short, with 18 bases between. From germline, CDR1 is SGHRS and CDR2 YFSETQ. The CDR3 has 14 residues. CDR3: CASSDPGHRSEQYF. Here the CDR3 DNA reads TGCGCCAGCAGCGATCCGGGACACCGAAGTGAGCAGTACTTC.

The V call is TRBV11-2, the J call TRBJ1-3; 10 nucleotides match TRBD1. The length of the CDR3 is 17 residues. With 5 bases clipped from V and 1 base from J, the junction kept 8 bases outside the gene matches. The germline V gene encodes CDR1 SGHAT and CDR2 FQNNGV. The CDR3 sequence: CASSQRGQGWSGNTIYF. CDR3 coding DNA: TGTGCCAGCAGCCAGAGGGGACAGGGGTGGTCTGGAAACACCATATATTTT.

This rearrangement joins TRBV18 to TRBJ2-5; 8 bases match TRBD1. The germline CDR1 and CDR2 sequences are KGHSH and LQKENI. The CDR3 consists of 13 residues. After removal of 5 bases from V and 5 bases from J, the junction contained 4 bases not matched to a gene. The CDR3 is CASSAQGVETQYF. The CDR3 DNA sequence: TGTGCCAGCTCAGCACAGGGGGTGGAGACCCAGTACTTC.